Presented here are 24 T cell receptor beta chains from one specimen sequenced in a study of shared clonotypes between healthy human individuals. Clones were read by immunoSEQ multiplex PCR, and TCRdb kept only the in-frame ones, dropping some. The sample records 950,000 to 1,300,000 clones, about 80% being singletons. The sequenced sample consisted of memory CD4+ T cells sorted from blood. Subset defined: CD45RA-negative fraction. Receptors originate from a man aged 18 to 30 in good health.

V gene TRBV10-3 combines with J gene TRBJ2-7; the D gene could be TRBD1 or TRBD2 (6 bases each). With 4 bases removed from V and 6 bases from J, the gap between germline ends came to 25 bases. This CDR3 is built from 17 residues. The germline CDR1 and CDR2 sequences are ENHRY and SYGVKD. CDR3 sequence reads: CAISGHKGGQGISEQYF. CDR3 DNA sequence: TGTGCCATCAGTGGACATAAAGGGGGGCAGGGAATCTCCGAGCAGTACTTC.

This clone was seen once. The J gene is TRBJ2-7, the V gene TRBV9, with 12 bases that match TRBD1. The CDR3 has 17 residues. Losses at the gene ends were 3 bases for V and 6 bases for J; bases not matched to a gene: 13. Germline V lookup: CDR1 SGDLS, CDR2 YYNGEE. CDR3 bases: TGTGCCAGCAGCGAGGAGCCCTCCGGGACAGGGGGCGTCGAGCAGTACTTC. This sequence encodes CASSEEPSGTGGVEQYF.

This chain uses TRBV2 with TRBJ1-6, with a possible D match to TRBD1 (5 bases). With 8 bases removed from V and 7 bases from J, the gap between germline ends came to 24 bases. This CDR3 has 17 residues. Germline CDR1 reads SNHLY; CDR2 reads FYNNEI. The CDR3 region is CASSIGAPPAGNSPLHF. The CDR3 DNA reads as TGTGCCAGCTCCATAGGGGCACCTCCGGCAGGGAATTCACCCCTCCACTTT.

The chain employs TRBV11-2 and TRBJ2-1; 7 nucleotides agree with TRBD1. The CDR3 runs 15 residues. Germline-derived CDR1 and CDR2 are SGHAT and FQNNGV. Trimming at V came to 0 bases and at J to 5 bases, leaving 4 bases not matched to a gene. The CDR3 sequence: CASSLERTGNNEQFF. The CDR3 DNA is TGTGCCAGCAGCTTAGAAAGGACAGGCAACAATGAGCAGTTCTTC.

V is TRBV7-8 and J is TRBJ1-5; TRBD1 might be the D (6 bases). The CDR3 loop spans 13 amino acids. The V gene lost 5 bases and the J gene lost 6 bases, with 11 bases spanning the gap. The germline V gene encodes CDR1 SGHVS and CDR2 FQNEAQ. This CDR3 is CASSPQGSQPQHF. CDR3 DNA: TGTGCCAGCAGCCCTCAGGGGAGTCAGCCCCAGCATTTT.

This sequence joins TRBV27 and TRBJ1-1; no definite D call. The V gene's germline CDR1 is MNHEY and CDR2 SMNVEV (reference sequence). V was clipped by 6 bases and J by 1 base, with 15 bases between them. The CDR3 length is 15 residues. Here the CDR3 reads CASSPWGVSNTEAFF. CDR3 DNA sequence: TGTGCCAGCAGCCCCTGGGGAGTTTCGAACACTGAAGCTTTCTTT.

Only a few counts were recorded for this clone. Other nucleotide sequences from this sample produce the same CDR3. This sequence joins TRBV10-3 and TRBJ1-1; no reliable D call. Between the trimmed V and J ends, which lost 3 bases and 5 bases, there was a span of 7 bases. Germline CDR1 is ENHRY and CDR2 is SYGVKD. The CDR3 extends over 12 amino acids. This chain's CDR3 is CAISDWGTEAFF. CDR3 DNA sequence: TGTGCCATCAGTGACTGGGGAACTGAAGCTTTCTTT.

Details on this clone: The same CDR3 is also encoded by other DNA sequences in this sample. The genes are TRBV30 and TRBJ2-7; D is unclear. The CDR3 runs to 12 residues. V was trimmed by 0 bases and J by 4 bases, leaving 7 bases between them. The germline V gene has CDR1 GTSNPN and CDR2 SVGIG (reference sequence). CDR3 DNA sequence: TGTGCCTGGAGTGTACGCAGGTACGAGCAGTACTTC. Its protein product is CAWSVRRYEQYF.

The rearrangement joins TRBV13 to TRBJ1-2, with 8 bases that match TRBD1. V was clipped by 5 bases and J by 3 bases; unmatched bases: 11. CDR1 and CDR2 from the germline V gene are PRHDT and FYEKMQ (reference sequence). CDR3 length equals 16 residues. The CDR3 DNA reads TGTGCCAGCAGCACCTGGACAGGGATGGGGGACTATGGCTACACCTTC. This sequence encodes CASSTWTGMGDYGYTF.

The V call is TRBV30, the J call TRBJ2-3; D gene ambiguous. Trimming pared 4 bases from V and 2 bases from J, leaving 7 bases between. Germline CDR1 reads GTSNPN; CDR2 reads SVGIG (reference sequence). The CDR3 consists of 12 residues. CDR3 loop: CAWNGNTDTQYF. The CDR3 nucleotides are TGTGCCTGGAACGGCAACACAGATACGCAGTATTTT.

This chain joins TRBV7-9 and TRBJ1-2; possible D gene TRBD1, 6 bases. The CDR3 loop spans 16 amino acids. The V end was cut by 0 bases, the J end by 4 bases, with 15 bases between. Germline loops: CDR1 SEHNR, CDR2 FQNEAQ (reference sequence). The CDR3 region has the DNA TGTGCCAGCAGCTTAGCCAGGGGCCCGACCATCTATGGCTACACCTTC. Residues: CASSLARGPTIYGYTF.

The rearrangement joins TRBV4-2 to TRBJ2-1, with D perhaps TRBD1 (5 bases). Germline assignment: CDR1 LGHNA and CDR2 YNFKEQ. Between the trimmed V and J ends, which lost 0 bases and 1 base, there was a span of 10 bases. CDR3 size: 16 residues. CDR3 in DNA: TGTGCCAGCAGCCAAGAGTACCAGGGTTCCTACAATGAGCAGTTCTTC. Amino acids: CASSQEYQGSYNEQFF.

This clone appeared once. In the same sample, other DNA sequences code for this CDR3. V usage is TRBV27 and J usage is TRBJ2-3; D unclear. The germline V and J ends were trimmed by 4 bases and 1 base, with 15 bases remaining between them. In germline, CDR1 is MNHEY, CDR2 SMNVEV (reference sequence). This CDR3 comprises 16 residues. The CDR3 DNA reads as TGTGCCAGCAGTTCTAGACTGGCTGGGGGCACAGATACGCAGTATTTT. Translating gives CASSSRLAGGTDTQYF.

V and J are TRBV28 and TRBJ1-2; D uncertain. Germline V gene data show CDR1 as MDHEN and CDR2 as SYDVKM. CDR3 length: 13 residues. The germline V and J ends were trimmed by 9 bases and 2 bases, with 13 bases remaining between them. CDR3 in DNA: TGTGCCAGTTGCCTGAACCGGAACTATGGCTACACCTTC. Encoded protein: CASCLNRNYGYTF.

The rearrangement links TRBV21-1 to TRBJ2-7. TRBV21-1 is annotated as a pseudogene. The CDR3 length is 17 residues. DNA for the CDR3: TGTGCCAGCAGCGAGGACTCAGGGTTTCACAACTTCGCCGAGCAGTACTTC. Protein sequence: CASSEDSGFHNFAEQYF.

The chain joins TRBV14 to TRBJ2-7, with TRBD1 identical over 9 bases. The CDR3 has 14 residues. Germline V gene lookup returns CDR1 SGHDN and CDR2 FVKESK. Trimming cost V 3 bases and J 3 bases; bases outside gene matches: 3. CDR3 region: CASSHWDRVYEQYF. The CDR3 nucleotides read TGTGCCAGCAGCCATTGGGACAGGGTCTACGAGCAGTACTTC.

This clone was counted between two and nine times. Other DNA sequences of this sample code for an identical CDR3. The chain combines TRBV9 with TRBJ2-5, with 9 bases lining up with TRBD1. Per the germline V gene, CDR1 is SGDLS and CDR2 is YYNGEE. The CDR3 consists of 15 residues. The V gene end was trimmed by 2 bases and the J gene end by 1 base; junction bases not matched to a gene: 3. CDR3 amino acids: CASSVQDRGQETQYF. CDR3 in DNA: TGTGCCAGCAGCGTCCAGGACAGGGGCCAAGAGACCCAGTACTTC. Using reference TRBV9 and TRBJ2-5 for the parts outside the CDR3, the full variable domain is DSGVTQTPKHLITATGQRVTLRCSPRSGDLSVYWYQQSLDQGLQFLIQYYNGEERAKGNILERFSAQQFPDLHSELNLSSLELGDSALYFCASSVQDRGQETQYFGPGTRLLVL.

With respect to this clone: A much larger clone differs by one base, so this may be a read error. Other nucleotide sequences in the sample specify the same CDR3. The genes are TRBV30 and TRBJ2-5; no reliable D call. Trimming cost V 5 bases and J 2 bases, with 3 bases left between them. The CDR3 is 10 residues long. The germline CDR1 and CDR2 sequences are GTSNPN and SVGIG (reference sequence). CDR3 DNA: TGTGCCTGGGCACAAGAGACCCAGTACTTC. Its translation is CAWAQETQYF.

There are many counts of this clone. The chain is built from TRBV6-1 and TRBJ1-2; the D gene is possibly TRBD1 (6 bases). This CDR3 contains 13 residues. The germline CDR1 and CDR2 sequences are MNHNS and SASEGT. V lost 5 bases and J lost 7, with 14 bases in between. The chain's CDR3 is CASSQQGRGGYTF. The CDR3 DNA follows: TGTGCCAGCAGTCAGCAGGGGCGGGGTGGCTACACCTTC.

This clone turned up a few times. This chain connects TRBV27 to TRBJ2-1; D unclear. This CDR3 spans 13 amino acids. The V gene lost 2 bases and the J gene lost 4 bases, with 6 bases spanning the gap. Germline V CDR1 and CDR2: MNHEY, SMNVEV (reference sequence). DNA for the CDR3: TGTGCCAGCAGTTTAGTAGTTTACAATGAGCAGTTCTTC. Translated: CASSLVVYNEQFF.

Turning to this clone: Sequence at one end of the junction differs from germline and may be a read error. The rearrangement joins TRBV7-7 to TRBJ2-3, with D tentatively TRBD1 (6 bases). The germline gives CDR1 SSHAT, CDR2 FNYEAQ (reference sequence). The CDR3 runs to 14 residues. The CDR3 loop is CASSLGGSEDTQYF. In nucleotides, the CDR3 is TGTGCTAGCAGCTTAGGGGGAAGTGAAGATACGCAGTATTTT.

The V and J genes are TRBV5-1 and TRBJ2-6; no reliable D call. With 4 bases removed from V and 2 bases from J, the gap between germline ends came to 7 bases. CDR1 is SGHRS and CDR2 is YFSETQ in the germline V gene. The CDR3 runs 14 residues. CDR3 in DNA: TGCGCCAGCAGCATAGAGGCTGGGGCCAACGTCCTGACTTTC. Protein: CASSIEAGANVLTF.

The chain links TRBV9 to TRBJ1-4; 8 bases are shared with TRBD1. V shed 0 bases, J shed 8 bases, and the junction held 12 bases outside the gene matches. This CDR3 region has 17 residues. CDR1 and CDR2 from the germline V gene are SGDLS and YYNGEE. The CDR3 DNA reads TGTGCCAGCAGCGTAGCCCCAAGTACAGGGGGATCGGAAAAACTGTTTTTT. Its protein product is CASSVAPSTGGSEKLFF.

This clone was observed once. CDR3 sequence reads: CASSFQGPMDGYTF. CDR3 bases: TGTGCCAGCAGCTTTCAGGGACCCATGGACGGCTACACCTTC. This chain joins TRBV5-4 and TRBJ1-2, with a possible D match to TRBD1 (5 bases). Trimming cost V 2 bases and J 8 bases, with 16 bases left between them. The V gene's germline CDR1 is SGHNT and CDR2 YYREEE (reference sequence). The CDR3 is 14 amino acids.